Following are 16 T cell receptor beta chains from one sample sequenced in a study of T cell responses to AZD1222 COVID-19 vaccine. Libraries were prepared by immunoSEQ multiplex PCR; TCRdb keeps only in-frame clonotypes and omits some of them. This sample carries 130,000 to 150,000 clones, 80% to 85% of them seen once, and the ten largest clones take roughly 4.5%. Here the sequenced sample was peripheral blood, taken on day 0 of MenACWY control vaccination. These receptors all stem from an adult in good health.

V is TRBV3-1 (or the pseudogene TRBV3-2) and J is TRBJ2-7, with 10 positions matching TRBD2. CDR3 length: 16 residues. Germline CDR1 is LGHDT and CDR2 is YNNKEL (reference sequence). V lost 4 bases and J lost 0; bases outside the gene matches: 6. DNA for the CDR3: TGTGCCAGCAGCCCGCTCCTAGCGGGGGCCTCCTACGAGCAGTACTTC. Residues: CASSPLLAGASYEQYF.

V gene TRBV7-9 combines with J gene TRBJ1-2; 7 nucleotides agree with TRBD1. Looked up from germline, CDR1 is SEHNR and CDR2 is FQNEAQ (reference sequence). There are 16 residues in the CDR3. V dropped 5 bases and J dropped 1; count of bases not matched to a gene: 10. The CDR3 loop reads CASSLPPGGGNYGYTF. The CDR3 nucleotides are TGTGCCAGCAGCCTCCCGCCAGGGGGGGGTAACTATGGCTACACCTTC.

This chain uses TRBV27 with TRBJ2-2; perhaps TRBD1 as D (5 bases). Germline CDR1 and CDR2: MNHEY and SMNVEV (reference sequence). The V end lost 6 bases, the J end lost 2 bases, and 13 bases lay between the germline ends. CDR3 length: 15 residues. This CDR3 is CASRWGSLNTGELFF. The CDR3 DNA reads as TGTGCCAGCAGATGGGGCTCCCTAAACACCGGGGAGCTGTTTTTT.

The chain carries TRBV6-5 and TRBJ1-1, with a weak D call TRBD1 (5 bases). Trimming cost V 6 bases and J 7 bases, with 21 bases left between them. There are 15 residues in the CDR3. Germline assignment: CDR1 MNHEY and CDR2 SVGAGI. CDR3 coding DNA: TGTGCCAGCAGACACCGGGACCATCCTGGGCATGAAGCTTTCTTT. It translates to CASRHRDHPGHEAFF.

This clone was seen a single time. The chain combines TRBV2 with TRBJ1-5; D unresolved. The CDR3 totals 13 residues. CDR1 SNHLY and CDR2 FYNNEI come from the germline V gene. V was shortened by 10 bases and J by 7 bases, with 17 bases between the two germline ends. CDR3 sequence: CATSGGKWQPQHF. In DNA, the CDR3 is TGTGCCACCTCGGGAGGGAAGTGGCAGCCCCAGCATTTT. The full variable domain, its missing parts supplied by reference TRBV2 and TRBJ1-5, is EPEVTQTPSHQVTQMGQEVILRCVPISNHLYFYWYRQILGQKVEFLVSFYNNEISEKSEIFDDQFSVERPDGSNFTLKIRSTKLEDSAMYFCATSGGKWQPQHFGDGTRLSIL.

This clone occurred many times. V is TRBV10-1 and J is TRBJ1-5; unclear D gene. The germline V gene encodes CDR1 WNHNN and CDR2 SYGVQD (reference sequence). CDR3 length: 13 amino acids. V was shortened by 5 bases and J by 6 bases, with 11 bases between the two germline ends. The CDR3 nucleotides are TGCGCCAGCAGTAGTGGCGCGAGTCAGCCCCAGCATTTT. It translates to CASSSGASQPQHF.

The chain combines TRBV24-1 with TRBJ1-3; no clear D. The CDR3 sequence is 14 residues long. Germline assignment: CDR1 KGHDR and CDR2 SFDVKD. CDR3 residues: CLQRGGFSGNTIYF. For the CDR3, the DNA is TGTCTTCAACGGGGAGGGTTTAGTGGAAACACCATATATTTT.

This chain joins TRBV21-1 and TRBJ1-3; the table's D gene call, TRBD1, was not cross checked with the DNA. TRBV21-1 is flagged as a pseudogene. The CDR3 consists of 18 residues. The CDR3 loop reads CASTRRKGTDRSGNTIYF. CDR3 coding DNA: TGTGCCAGCACCCGTAGAAAAGGGACAGATCGCTCTGGAAACACCATATATTTT.

This clone was seen a single time. The CDR3, as DNA: TGTGCCAGCAGCTTTGTTTGGGGGGACACCGGGGAGCTGTTTTTT. Its translation is CASSFVWGDTGELFF. The chain links TRBV5-8 to TRBJ2-2; D possibly corresponds to TRBD2 (6 bases). Trimming stripped 2 bases from V and 3 bases from J, with 11 bases between. The CDR3 is 15 amino acids. The germline V gene has CDR1 SGHTS and CDR2 YDEGEE.

The CDR3 region has the DNA TGTGCCAGCAGTTTGGGACAGGGAGGGATTTCACCCCTCCACTTT. The encoded protein is CASSLGQGGISPLHF. The chain has TRBV27 and TRBJ1-6, with 9 bases identical to TRBD1. V was clipped by 3 bases and J by 9 bases; unmatched bases: 6. CDR1 and CDR2 from the germline V gene are MNHEY and SMNVEV (reference sequence). This CDR3 contains 15 residues.

This sequence joins TRBV7-9 and TRBJ1-1, with 9 bases identical to TRBD1. Germline CDR1 is SEHNR and CDR2 is FQNEAQ (reference sequence). This CDR3 has 15 amino acids. The V and J ends lost 1 base and 1 base, in that order; junction bases with no gene match: 1. CDR3 in DNA: TGTGCCAGCAGCTTAGGGGACAGGGAGAACACTGAAGCTTTCTTT. Translating it yields CASSLGDRENTEAFF.

This chain joins TRBV7-6 and TRBJ1-5; no firm D call. CDR3 length: 20 amino acids. The germline V and J ends were trimmed by 5 bases and 0 bases, with 26 bases remaining between them. CDR1 is SGHVS and CDR2 is FNYEAQ in the germline V gene. The CDR3 loop reads CASSPGARNRLQYSNQPQHF. Written as DNA, the CDR3 is TGTGCCAGCAGCCCGGGCGCTCGAAATCGCCTACAATATAGCAATCAGCCCCAGCATTTT.

V usage is TRBV9 and J usage is TRBJ1-2; D uncertain. Per the germline V gene, CDR1 is SGDLS and CDR2 is YYNGEE. Trimming shortened V by 1 base and J by 6 bases, and 10 bases separated the two germline ends. The CDR3 runs 13 residues. Written as DNA, the CDR3 is TGTGCCAGCAGCGTATATGGGAGGGATGGCTACACCTTC. Its translation is CASSVYGRDGYTF.

In this sample, this clone turned up a few times. This chain links TRBV9 with TRBJ2-1, with TRBD1 matching 8 bases. The germline gives CDR1 SGDLS, CDR2 YYNGEE. The CDR3 totals 17 residues. J gave up 5 bases and V 3 bases, and 13 bases lay outside the gene matches. CDR3 loop: CASSAHTAGGFNNEQFF. CDR3 sequence (DNA): TGTGCCAGCAGCGCCCATACGGCAGGGGGCTTCAACAATGAGCAGTTCTTC.

The chain is built from TRBV3-1 (or the pseudogene TRBV3-2) and TRBJ1-4; 7 nucleotides agree with TRBD1. After removal of 0 bases from V and 6 bases from J, the junction contained 10 bases not matched to a gene. This CDR3 has 17 residues. Germline CDR1 is LGHDT and CDR2 is YNNKEL (reference sequence). In nucleotides, the CDR3 is TGTGCCAGCAGCCAAGATCGTGTGACAGGGCTCGATGAAAAACTGTTTTTT. Its protein is CASSQDRVTGLDEKLFF.

The chain couples TRBV11-2 to TRBJ2-1, with D tentatively TRBD1 (5 bases). The ends were cut back, 5 bases at V and 2 bases at J, with 16 bases in the middle. Germline V CDR1 and CDR2: SGHAT, FQNNGV. The CDR3 is made up of 16 amino acids. The CDR3: CASSIRRQSTYNEQFF. CDR3 DNA: TGTGCCAGCAGCATCCGGCGACAGTCCACCTACAATGAGCAGTTCTTC.